This T cell receptor beta chain is from a study of T cell clonality in common variable immunodeficiency. This clone was seen only a few times. The read comes to an end 3 residues before the CDR3 does, leaving the germline J gene to fill in the end. V lost 4 bases and J 4 bases, leaving 15 bases between the germline ends. There are 15 residues in the CDR3. Looked up from germline, CDR1 is SGHKS and CDR2 is YYEKEE (reference sequence). Produced via immunoSEQ multiplex PCR; TCRdb's table is partial and in-frame only. The specimen has about 29,000 clones, none found just once. Source material: peripheral blood mononuclear cells. The receptor's source is a person aged 18 to 75 in good health. This sequence joins TRBV5-5 and TRBJ1-5, with a weak D call TRBD1 (6 bases). CDR3 residues: CASSPEWDTNQPQHF. The sequenced part of the CDR3 DNA is TGTGCCAGCAGCCCGGAATGGGACACAAATCAGCCC.